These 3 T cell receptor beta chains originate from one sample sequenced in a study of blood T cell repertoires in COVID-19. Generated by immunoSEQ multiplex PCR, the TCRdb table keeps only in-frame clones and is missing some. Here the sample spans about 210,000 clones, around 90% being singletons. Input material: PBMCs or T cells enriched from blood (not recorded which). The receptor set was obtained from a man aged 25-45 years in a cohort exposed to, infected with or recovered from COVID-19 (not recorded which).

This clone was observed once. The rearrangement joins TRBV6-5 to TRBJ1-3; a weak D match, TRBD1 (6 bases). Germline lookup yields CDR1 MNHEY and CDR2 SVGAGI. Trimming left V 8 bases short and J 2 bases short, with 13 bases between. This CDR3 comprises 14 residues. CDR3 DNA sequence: TGTGCCAGCCGAACAGGGATGGCTGGAAACACCATATATTTT. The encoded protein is CASRTGMAGNTIYF.

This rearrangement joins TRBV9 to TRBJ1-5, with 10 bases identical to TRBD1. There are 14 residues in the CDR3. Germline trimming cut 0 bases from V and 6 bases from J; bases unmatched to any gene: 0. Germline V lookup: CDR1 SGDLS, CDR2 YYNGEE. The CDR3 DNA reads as TGTGCCAGCAGCGTAGGACAGGGGGCTCAGCCCCAGCATTTT. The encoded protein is CASSVGQGAQPQHF.

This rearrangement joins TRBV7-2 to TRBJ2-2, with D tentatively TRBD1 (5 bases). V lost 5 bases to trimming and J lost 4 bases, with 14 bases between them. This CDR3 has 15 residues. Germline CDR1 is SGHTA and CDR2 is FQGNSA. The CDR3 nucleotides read TGTGCCAGCAGCGGGATGTGGGGCGGCACCGGGGAGCTGTTTTTT. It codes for CASSGMWGGTGELFF.